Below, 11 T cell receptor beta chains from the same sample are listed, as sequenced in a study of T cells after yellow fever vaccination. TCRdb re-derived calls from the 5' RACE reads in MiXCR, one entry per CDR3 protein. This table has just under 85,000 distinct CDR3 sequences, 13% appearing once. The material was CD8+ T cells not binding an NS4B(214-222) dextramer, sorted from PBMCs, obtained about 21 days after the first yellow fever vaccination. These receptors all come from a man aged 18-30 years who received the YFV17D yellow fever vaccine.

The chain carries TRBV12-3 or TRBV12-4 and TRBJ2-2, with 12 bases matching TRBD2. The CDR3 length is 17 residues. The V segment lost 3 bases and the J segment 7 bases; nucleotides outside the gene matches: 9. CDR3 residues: CASSFPSGGARVGELFF. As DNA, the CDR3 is TGTGCCAGCAGTTTCCCTAGCGGGGGGGCTCGGGTCGGGGAGCTGTTTTTT.

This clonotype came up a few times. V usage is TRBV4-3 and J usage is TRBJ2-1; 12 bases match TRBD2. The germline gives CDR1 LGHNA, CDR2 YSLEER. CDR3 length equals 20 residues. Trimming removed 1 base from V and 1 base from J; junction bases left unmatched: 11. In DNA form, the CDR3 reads TGCGCCAGCAGCCAAGGGGTCCGGACTAGCGGGGCCCGGTCCTACAATGAGCAGTTCTTC. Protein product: CASSQGVRTSGARSYNEQFF.

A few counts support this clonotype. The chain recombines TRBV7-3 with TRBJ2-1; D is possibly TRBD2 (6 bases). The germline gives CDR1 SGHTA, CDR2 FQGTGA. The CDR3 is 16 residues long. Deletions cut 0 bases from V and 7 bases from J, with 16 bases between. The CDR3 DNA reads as TGTGCCAGCAGCTTAACGGCCAGCGGGTTAATAAATGAGCAGTTCTTC. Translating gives CASSLTASGLINEQFF.

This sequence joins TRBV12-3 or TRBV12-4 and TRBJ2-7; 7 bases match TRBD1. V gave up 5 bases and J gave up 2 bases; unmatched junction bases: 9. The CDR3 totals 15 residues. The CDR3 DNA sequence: TGTGCCAGCAGTCTCACCCGGGACAGACCCTACGAGCAGTACTTC. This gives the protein CASSLTRDRPYEQYF.

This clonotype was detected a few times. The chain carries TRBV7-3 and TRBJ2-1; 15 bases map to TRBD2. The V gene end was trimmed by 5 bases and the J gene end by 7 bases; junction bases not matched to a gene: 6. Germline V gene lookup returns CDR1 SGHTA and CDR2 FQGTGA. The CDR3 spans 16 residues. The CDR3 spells CASSPWTSGGGNEQFF. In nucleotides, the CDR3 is TGTGCCAGCAGCCCGTGGACTAGCGGGGGGGGTAATGAGCAGTTCTTC.

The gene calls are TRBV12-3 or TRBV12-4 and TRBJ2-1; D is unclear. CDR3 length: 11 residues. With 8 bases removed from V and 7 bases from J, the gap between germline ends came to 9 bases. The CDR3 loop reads CASPMGNEQFF. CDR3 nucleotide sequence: TGTGCCAGCCCAATGGGGAATGAGCAGTTCTTC.

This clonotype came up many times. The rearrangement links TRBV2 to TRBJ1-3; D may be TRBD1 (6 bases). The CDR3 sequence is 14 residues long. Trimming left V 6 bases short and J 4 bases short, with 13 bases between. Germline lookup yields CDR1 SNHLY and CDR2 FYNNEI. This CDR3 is CASSPGAYGNTIYF. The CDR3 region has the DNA TGTGCCAGCAGCCCAGGGGCGTACGGAAACACCATATATTTT.

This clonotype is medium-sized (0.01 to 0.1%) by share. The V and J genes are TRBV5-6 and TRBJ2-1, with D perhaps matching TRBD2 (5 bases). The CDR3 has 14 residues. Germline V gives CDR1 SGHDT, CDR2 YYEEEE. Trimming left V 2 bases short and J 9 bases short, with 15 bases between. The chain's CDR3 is CASSFGHYRGEQFF. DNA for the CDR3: TGTGCCAGCAGCTTTGGTCATTATCGGGGTGAGCAGTTCTTC.

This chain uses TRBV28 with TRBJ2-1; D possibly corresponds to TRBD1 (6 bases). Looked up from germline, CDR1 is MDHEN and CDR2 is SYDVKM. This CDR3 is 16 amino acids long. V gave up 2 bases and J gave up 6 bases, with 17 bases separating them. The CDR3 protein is CASSLKTGLRGNEQFF. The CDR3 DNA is TGTGCCAGCAGTTTAAAAACAGGGTTGAGGGGCAATGAGCAGTTCTTC.

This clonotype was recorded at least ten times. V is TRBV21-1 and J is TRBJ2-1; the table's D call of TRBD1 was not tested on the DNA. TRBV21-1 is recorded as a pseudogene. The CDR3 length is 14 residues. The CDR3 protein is CASSTRDRDNEQFF. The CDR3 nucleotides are TGTGCCAGCAGCACCCGGGACAGGGACAATGAGCAGTTCTTC.

The CDR3 DNA is TGTGCCAGCAGCCATGGGTTTGGTCCCGTTTCCTACGAGCAGTACTTC. It yields the protein CASSHGFGPVSYEQYF. The chain joins TRBV27 to TRBJ2-7; D gene unclear. The germline gives CDR1 MNHEY, CDR2 SMNVEV (reference sequence). With 6 bases removed from V and 1 base from J, the gap between germline ends came to 19 bases. The CDR3 has 16 amino acids.